These T cell receptor beta chains were read from a single sample in a study of identifying expanded T cells in peripheral blood. Generated by immunoSEQ multiplex PCR, the TCRdb table keeps only in-frame clones and is missing some. The sample has fewer than 80,000 clones, around 83% seen once. The sample taken for sequencing was blood. These TCRs come from a person aged 18 to 75 in good health. Both conserved end residues are part of each CDR3. D genes are given only for firm matches. Where a row states a size, it is once, few, many or the class of an expanded clone; other rows omit it.

TGCAGCGTTGGGGACTCCCAGAACACTGAAGCTTTCTTT	CSVGDSQNTEAFF	TRBJ1-1	TRBV29-1	-	-
TGTGCCAGCAGTGAATCGATTAGAGCCTCGAATGAAAAACTGTTTTTT	CASSESIRASNEKLFF	TRBJ1-4	TRBV2	-	-
TGCGCCAGCAGCCAAGTCAGGGGGCTATCTGGAAACACCATATATTTT	CASSQVRGLSGNTIYF	TRBJ1-3	TRBV4-1	-	TRBD1
TGTGCCAGCAGTTTTGCAGGGCGAGGCGATACGCAGTATTTT	CASSFAGRGDTQYF	TRBJ2-3	TRBV27	-	-
TGTGCCAGCAGCTGGGAGAGACGGGGTAGGAGGGAGACCCAGTACTTC	CASSWERRGRRETQYF	TRBJ2-5	TRBV7-9	-	-
TGTGCCAGCAGTTTCCAGGGTGTAAGCTCCTACAATGAGCAGTTCTTC	CASSFQGVSSYNEQFF	TRBJ2-1	TRBV27	-	-
TGTGCCAGCTCACTCATCGGACGGATAGCGAGCAACAATGAGCAGTTCTTC	CASSLIGRIASNNEQFF	TRBJ2-1	TRBV18	-	-
TGTGCCAGCAGCTTTGGACAGGGCACAGATACGCAGTATTTT	CASSFGQGTDTQYF	TRBJ2-3	TRBV5-6	-	TRBD1
TGTGCCAGCAGCGCAGCGGGAGTCCCCTACGAGCAGTACTTC	CASSAAGVPYEQYF	TRBJ2-7	TRBV11-3	-	TRBD2
TGTGCCAGCAGCCCACTAGGGGCGGGGCAGCTTGGCTACACCTTC	CASSPLGAGQLGYTF	TRBJ1-2	TRBV5-6	-	-
TGTGCCAGCAGTGAAAGAGATAATGGCTACACCTTC	CASSERDNGYTF	TRBJ1-2	TRBV6-1	-	-
TGTGCCAGCTCACCATTTCGGGACCAAGAGACCCAGTACTTC	CASSPFRDQETQYF	TRBJ2-5	TRBV18	-	-
TGCGCCAGCAGCTTGCGCGCGGGGGTCTATGAGCAGTTCTTC	CASSLRAGVYEQFF	TRBJ2-1	TRBV5-1	-	TRBD2
TGTGCCAGCAGCCCCGAAGCAGCGGGATTGGGGAATGAGCAGTTCTTC	CASSPEAAGLGNEQFF	TRBJ2-1	TRBV5-4	-	TRBD2
TGTGCCAGTAGTATGGCAGGGAGGGATGAAAAACTGTTTTTT	CASSMAGRDEKLFF	TRBJ1-4	TRBV19	-	-
TGCGCCAGCAGCCAAGATACTAGCGGGAGTTGGAATGAGCAGTTCTTC	CASSQDTSGSWNEQFF	TRBJ2-1	TRBV4-1	-	TRBD2
TGTGCCAGCAGACCCGGGACAGCCTATGGCTACACCTTC	CASRPGTAYGYTF	TRBJ1-2	TRBV6-1	-	TRBD1
TGTGCCAGCAGCTTGACCTCGGGGCAGCCCCAGCATTTT	CASSLTSGQPQHF	TRBJ1-5	TRBV7-9	-	-
TGCGCCAGCTTACAGGGAGCTGGAAACACCATATATTTT	CASLQGAGNTIYF	TRBJ1-3	TRBV10-2	-	-
TGTGCCAGCAGCTTGAGGCAGGGGGCCTCCTACAATGAGCAGTTCTTC	CASSLRQGASYNEQFF	TRBJ2-1	TRBV5-6	few	TRBD1
TGTGCCAGCAGTGACTTACTAGAATTCGGTGAGCAGTTCTTC	CASSDLLEFGEQFF	TRBJ2-1	TRBV2	-	-
TGCGCCAGCAGCACCGAAGACGGGACAGGGAACATTCAGTACTTC	CASSTEDGTGNIQYF	TRBJ2-4	TRBV5-1	many	TRBD1
TGTGCCAGCTCCCCGGGCACGGGTTCGAGCAATCAGCCCCAGCATTTT	CASSPGTGSSNQPQHF	TRBJ1-5	TRBV18	-	-
TGTGCCAGCAGCTTAACTACTAGCGGGAGTAAAAATGAGCAGTTCTTC	CASSLTTSGSKNEQFF	TRBJ2-1	TRBV7-9	few	TRBD2
TGTGCCAGCAGCCTCGGGACAGCTTCTAATCGAGGCTACACCTTC	CASSLGTASNRGYTF	TRBJ1-2	TRBV7-9	-	TRBD1
TGTGCCAGCAGTGAAGACGCCAGGGGCCTTGTCGGAAACACCATATATTTT	CASSEDARGLVGNTIYF	TRBJ1-3	TRBV6-1	-	-
TGTGCCAGCAGCCCTTGGACAGGGGAAGCTTTCTTT	CASSPWTGEAFF	TRBJ1-1	TRBV7-2	-	TRBD1
TGTGCCAGCAGCTTAATGGACAGTTCCTACGAGCAGTACTTC	CASSLMDSSYEQYF	TRBJ2-7	TRBV7-2	-	-
TGTGCCAGCAGCACCAACAGACTATACAATGAGCAGTTCTTC	CASSTNRLYNEQFF	TRBJ2-1	TRBV7-6	-	-
TGTGCCAGCAGCTTAAATACGGTCGGAACAGATACGCAGTATTTT	CASSLNTVGTDTQYF	TRBJ2-3	TRBV7-2	-	-
TGCGCCAGCAGCCGGAGGGCAGGCCCACACCGGGGAGCTGTTTTT	CASSRRAGPHRGAVF	TRBJ2-2	TRBV5-1	-	-
TGTGCCAGCTCACTAACTTGGACAGGGGAGAGAAATGAGCAGTTCTTC	CASSLTWTGERNEQFF	TRBJ2-1	TRBV18	-	TRBD1
TGTGCCTGGAGTGTACTCCGTGGTCGGACGCAGTATTTT	CAWSVLRGRTQYF	TRBJ2-3	TRBV30	-	-
TGTGCCGTCAAACCGGGGGTTCCCGAGCAGTTCTTC	CAVKPGVPEQFF	TRBJ2-1	TRBV7-9	-	-
TGTGCCAGCAGTTCCACCGCGGGACTAGCGGGAGGAGTTCAGTACTTC	CASSSTAGLAGGVQYF	TRBJ2-4	TRBV27	-	TRBD2
TGTGCCAGCAGTTTCATGACAGCCCAAGCTAACTATGGCTACACCTTC	CASSFMTAQANYGYTF	TRBJ1-2	TRBV6-5	-	-
TGTGCCACTGGGGTGGGGGCGTCAAGGGCCGGGGAGCTGTTTTTT	CATGVGASRAGELFF	TRBJ2-2	TRBV25-1	once	-
TGTGCCAGCAAATCCGGGACTAGCGCGAGACGCACAGATACGCAGTATTTT	CASKSGTSARRTDTQYF	TRBJ2-3	TRBV2	-	TRBD2